This T cell receptor beta chain is drawn from a study of T-cell memory formation after mild COVID-19 (dated by TCRdb to the early 2020s). Study-level background: Most TCR sequence clusters were specific to one of the two donors. T-cell clones expanding and contracting after mild COVID-19 in a couple of donors were tracked by longitudinal TCRalpha and TCRbeta repertoire sequencing. Two young, previously healthy adult volunteers made up the cohort, one male and one female.

Instrument used: Illumina NovaSeq 6000. Using 5'RACE with constant-segment primers, TCRalpha and TCRbeta cDNA libraries were constructed, with sample barcodes and unique molecular identifiers added in the process. RNA was extracted from every sample with Trizol reagent. Library amplification was performed in two PCR steps, and a second sample barcode and Illumina TruSeq adapters were introduced in the second step. Libraries were sequenced on an Illumina NovaSeq with 2 x 150 bp paired-end reads. In the source study's methods: The reads were demultiplexed and collapsed into UMI-guided consensus sequences using migec v1.2.7. Using mixcr v2.1.11, UMI consensuses were aligned to TRA and TRB V and J templates and then assembled into clonotypes. Clonotypes were classified as expanded or contracted when called significant by both edgeR and NoisET, with noise models trained on biological replicates. For edgeR calls, the thresholds were a false discovery rate-adjusted p below 0.01 and a log2 fold-change of 1. As an exploratory analysis of dynamics, max-normalized trajectories of the 1000 most abundant clonotypes were examined by PCA with hierarchical clustering. Separately sequenced CD4+ and CD8+ repertoires were used to assign the CD4 or CD8 phenotype of responding clones. TCRdb reworked the public reads: Q25 trimming with fastp, MiXCR clone assembly, productive beta chains retained. Duplicate CDR3 protein sequences are folded into a single record with the most common DNA and genes. TCRdb's processing, not the study's, gives the V and J calls here. Across this sample there are 110,000 to 150,000 distinct CDR3 sequences, with around 25% seen only once. Approximately 25% of the sample goes to the ten largest clones.

The trim is 0 bases for V and 0 bases for J, with a gap of 10 bases between the germline ends. The CDR3 contains 17 residues, cysteine and phenylalanine counted. Only the CDR3 DNA stays, 51 bases, in frame from base 1. Sequences SGHNT (CDR1) and YYREEE (CDR2) are obtained from the germline V gene (reference sequence). Ficoll-Paque density gradient centrifugation was used to isolate PBMCs. This clonotype was observed a handful of times. This clone's antigen is unknown. Within one base of it there is no much larger clone, and no base qualities were kept. Broader findings and caveats from the paper: Clones contracting from day 15 to 85 had balanced CD4/CD8 phenotypes, while a second wave expanding from day 15 to 37 was biased towards CD4+. Only a couple of mild cases were covered in the study, and larger cohorts including severe cases with pre-infection samples were considered necessary. SARS-CoV-2 specificity of the second-wave clones peaking on day 37 was not confirmed. Some responding clones were found in pre-infection memory, which suggests that pre-existing cross-reactive memory T cells took part in the SARS-CoV-2 response. Contracting CD4+ clones were located mainly in the CM and EM memory subsets, whereas CD8+ clones were found to be enriched in EMRA.

The specimen sequenced was PBMCs or a T cell subset sorted from them (not recorded which). The chain employs TRBV5-4 and TRBJ1-6; the D gene assignment is ambiguous. The TCR comes from an adult woman who had mild COVID-19 (a few samples of this study predate the infection). The sample titles of this study are shuffled in the database, so cell type and time point are left out; the donor was told from shared clones. The CDR3 is CASSLEPPSSYNSPLHF. The nucleotides read TGTGCCAGCAGCTTGGAACCCCCCAGCTCCTATAATTCACCCCTCCACTTT.